Included here is one TCR beta chain sequence, with context. Its antigen is undetermined. The likely explanation is a read error, given a far larger clone one base away. This same CDR3 is encoded by further DNA sequences in the sample. These data originate in a study of shared clonotypes between healthy human individuals. Overall study context: The donor pool was made up of a couple of women and a few men aged 18 to 49. Study observations and caveats: Estimated richness was generally greater in naive than memory subsets.

Sequencing used immunoSEQ multiplex PCR; TCRdb keeps in-frame clones, though not all of them. The sample records roughly 1,000,000 clones, 78% being singletons. Germline lookup yields CDR1 SQVTM and CDR2 ANQGSEA. Trimming took 7 bases from V and 6 from J, leaving 22 bases between them. This CDR3 has 15 amino acids. The clonotype was recovered from a man between 18 and 29 years old in good health. Some clones in this sample may be carry-over from other donors' samples. The chain employs TRBV29-1 and TRBJ2-1; D possibly uses TRBD1 or TRBD2 (5 bases each). Sequenced material: memory CD4+ T cells from PBMCs. The subset here: CD45RA-negative fraction. The CDR3 reads CSANSGWGMGNEQFF. The CDR3 DNA follows: TGCAGCGCAAACTCTGGGTGGGGGATGGGCAATGAGCAGTTCTTC.